The 18 T cell receptor beta chains below come from one sample, sequenced in a study of CD8 T cells in ankylosing spondylitis (dated by TCRdb to 2016 to 2017). Libraries were prepared through 5' RACE. Sequencing used an Illumina HiSeq 2500. The raw public reads went through TCRdb reprocessing: fastp at Q25, MiXCR clone calling, in-frame beta chains kept. A single entry per CDR3 protein holds the most common genes and DNA from its merged rows. In this sample the table shows 150,000 to 200,000 distinct CDR3 sequences, roughly 13% of which occur a single time. The ten largest clones capture 9.5% to 11% of the sample. The specimen was blood, either unsorted or a sorted T cell fraction (not recorded which). The source of these receptors is a female donor with ankylosing spondylitis or in good health (not recorded which).

This clonotype was counted ten times or more. J is TRBJ1-2 and V is TRBV12-3 or TRBV12-4; a possible D gene is TRBD1 (5 bases). The CDR3 is made up of 13 amino acids. Deletions cut 5 bases from V and 6 bases from J, with 13 bases between. The CDR3 protein is CASSPGTLDGYTF. CDR3 sequence (DNA): TGTGCCAGCAGTCCCGGGACCCTTGATGGCTACACCTTC.

The chain joins TRBV7-9 to TRBJ2-7, with D perhaps TRBD2 (5 bases). V dropped 4 bases and J dropped 6 bases, with 16 bases sitting between them. This CDR3 has 14 residues. Per germline, CDR1 SEHNR and CDR2 FQNEAQ (reference sequence). CDR3 region: CASSSALAALEQYF. DNA for the CDR3: TGTGCCAGCAGCTCTGCGCTAGCCGCCCTCGAGCAGTACTTC.

This clonotype has ten or more counts. This sequence joins TRBV5-1 and TRBJ2-7; 9 positions match TRBD2. This CDR3 has 17 residues. The V segment lost 1 base and the J segment 1 base; nucleotides outside the gene matches: 9. Germline-derived CDR1 and CDR2 are SGHRS and YFSETQ. This chain's CDR3 is CASSLQSSGTRSYEQYF. The CDR3 nucleotides read TGCGCCAGCAGCTTGCAGTCTAGCGGGACCCGTTCCTACGAGCAGTACTTC.

The sample holds many counts of this clonotype. The chain employs TRBV7-2 and TRBJ1-1; unclear D gene. The germline V gene encodes CDR1 SGHTA and CDR2 FQGNSA. Trimming pared 1 base from V and 5 bases from J, leaving 8 bases between. This CDR3 has 13 amino acids. Here the CDR3 reads CASSLVGETEAFF. In nucleotides, the CDR3 is TGTGCCAGCAGCTTAGTCGGTGAGACTGAAGCTTTCTTT.

This clonotype was counted at least ten times. The chain has TRBV5-1 and TRBJ2-3; 7 bases are a match to TRBD2. CDR1 is SGHRS and CDR2 is YFSETQ in the germline V gene. V shed 2 bases and J 4 bases; nucleotides not matched to a gene: 10. CDR3 size: 16 residues. This chain's CDR3 is CASSFWAGVLPDTQYF. In DNA, the CDR3 is TGCGCCAGCAGCTTTTGGGCGGGAGTACTTCCAGATACGCAGTATTTT. The entire variable domain, with the rest obtained from reference TRBV5-1 and TRBJ2-3, is as follows: KAGVTQTPRYLIKTRGQQVTLSCSPISGHRSVSWYQQTPGQGLQFLFEYFSETQRNKGNFPGRFSGRQFSNSRSEMNVSTLELGDSALYLCASSFWAGVLPDTQYFGPGTRLTVL.

This clonotype was detected ten times or more. This chain uses TRBV20-1 with TRBJ2-7; no clear D gene. This CDR3 comprises 14 residues. CDR1 and CDR2 (germline): DFQATT, SNEGSKA (reference sequence). The V gene lost 6 bases and the J gene lost 2 bases, with 17 bases spanning the gap. CDR3 amino acids: CSALIPDQAYEQYF. DNA of the CDR3: TGCAGTGCCCTGATCCCCGACCAGGCCTACGAGCAGTACTTC.

J is TRBJ2-3 and V is TRBV20-1; 9 bases align to TRBD2. The germline V gene encodes CDR1 DFQATT and CDR2 SNEGSKA (reference sequence). The ends lost 6 bases at V and 6 bases at J; junction bases unmatched: 7. The CDR3 consists of 13 residues. The CDR3 region is CSADGLAFDTQYF. CDR3 in DNA: TGCAGTGCCGATGGACTAGCGTTCGATACGCAGTATTTT.

There are many counts of this clonotype. The V gene is TRBV28, the J gene TRBJ1-3; 8 bases fit TRBD1. The V segment lost 6 bases and the J segment 7 bases; nucleotides outside the gene matches: 8. The CDR3 is made up of 14 amino acids. Germline V gene data show CDR1 as MDHEN and CDR2 as SYDVKM. CDR3 DNA: TGTGCCAGCAGCCGCAGGGACAGGAGGAACACCATATATTTT. Its protein product is CASSRRDRRNTIYF.

This clonotype has ten or more counts. The rearrangement links TRBV15 to TRBJ1-5, with D uncertain. The CDR3 is made up of 14 amino acids. The V end lost 4 bases, the J end lost 0 bases, and 7 bases lay between the germline ends. Germline V gene sequence: CDR1 LNHNV, CDR2 YYDKDF (reference sequence). The chain's CDR3 is CATSNSGSNQPQHF. In nucleotides, the CDR3 is TGTGCCACCAGCAACAGTGGTAGCAATCAGCCCCAGCATTTT.

V gene TRBV5-1 combines with J gene TRBJ2-3; 7 bases agree with TRBD2. With 4 bases clipped from V and 4 bases from J, the junction kept 9 bases outside the gene matches. Germline V lookup: CDR1 SGHRS, CDR2 YFSETQ. The CDR3 is 15 amino acids. CDR3 amino acids: CASSPEAGAADTQYF. The CDR3 DNA sequence: TGCGCCAGCAGCCCGGAGGCGGGAGCGGCAGATACGCAGTATTTT.

This clonotype was seen ten or more times. The rearrangement uses TRBV12-3 or TRBV12-4 and TRBJ1-1; 8 nucleotides match TRBD1. The V gene end was trimmed by 7 bases and the J gene end by 5 bases; junction bases not matched to a gene: 12. The CDR3 totals 15 residues. The CDR3 sequence is CASTNSGTGWTEAFF. The CDR3 DNA follows: TGTGCCAGCACCAACTCCGGGACAGGATGGACTGAAGCTTTCTTT.

This clonotype was seen repeatedly, ten times or more. This chain joins TRBV12-3 or TRBV12-4 and TRBJ1-5; D is uncertain. V was clipped by 1 base and J by 11 bases, with 9 bases between them. The CDR3 runs to 12 residues. In DNA form, the CDR3 reads TGTGCCAGCAGTTTAGACAGTACTTCCCAGCATTTT. Residues: CASSLDSTSQHF.

This clonotype was seen at least ten times. The CDR3 DNA sequence: TGTGCCAGCAGAGGGTCCTATAAAGGGGGGACCGGGGAGCTGTTTTTT. Translation: CASRGSYKGGTGELFF. This chain joins TRBV2 and TRBJ2-2; the D gene could be TRBD1 or TRBD2 (6 bases each). Germline loops: CDR1 SNHLY, CDR2 FYNNEI. There are 16 residues in the CDR3. Trimming left V 6 bases short and J 5 bases short, with 19 bases between.

This clonotype was seen more than once but under ten times. The chain recombines TRBV5-5 with TRBJ2-7; D is unresolved. The ends were cut back, 4 bases at V and 2 bases at J, with 7 bases in the middle. The CDR3 spans 12 residues. The germline CDR1 and CDR2 sequences are SGHKS and YYEKEE (reference sequence). The CDR3 region has the DNA TGTGCCAGCAGCATCCAAACCTACGAGCAGTACTTC. Protein sequence: CASSIQTYEQYF. Looking up the rest from reference TRBV5-5 and TRBJ2-7 gives the full variable domain: DAGVTQSPTHLIKTRGQQVTLRCSPISGHKSVSWYQQVLGQGPQFIFQYYEKEERGRGNFPDRFSARQFPNYSSELNVNALLLGDSALYLCASSIQTYEQYFGPGTRLTVT.

The rearrangement uses TRBV20-1 and TRBJ2-1; TRBD2 agrees at 8 bases. J gave up 4 bases and V 6 bases, and 11 bases lay outside the gene matches. Germline CDR1 reads DFQATT; CDR2 reads SNEGSKA (reference sequence). This CDR3 contains 15 residues. The CDR3 spells CSARRRLAGYNEQFF. In DNA form, the CDR3 reads TGCAGTGCCCGTCGCCGGCTAGCGGGTTACAATGAGCAGTTCTTC.

DNA of the CDR3: TGCGCCAGCAGCCAAGACCCAGGGGATAGCAATCAGCCCCAGCATTTT. It translates to CASSQDPGDSNQPQHF. The chain is built from TRBV4-1 and TRBJ1-5, with a tentative D call TRBD1 (6 bases). The V end lost 0 bases, the J end lost 0 bases, and 9 bases lay between the germline ends. The CDR3 spans 16 residues. Germline V CDR1 and CDR2: MGHRA, YSYEKL.

For this clonotype: A single base separates this from a much larger clone, so it may be a read error. The V call is TRBV20-1, the J call TRBJ1-2; TRBD1 agrees at 9 bases. V lost 1 base to trimming and J lost 4 bases; unmatched junction nucleotides: 10. The germline V gene encodes CDR1 DFQATT and CDR2 SNEGSKA (reference sequence). This CDR3 has 16 residues. The CDR3 DNA follows: TGCAGTGCTAGAGCCCCCACAGGGGGCGTTGGCTATGGCTACACCTTC. Residues: CSARAPTGGVGYGYTF.

The DNA of the CDR3 is TGCAGTGCTACCTCTTTCACAGATAGCAATCAGCCCCAGCATTTT. Translating gives CSATSFTDSNQPQHF. V gene TRBV20-1 combines with J gene TRBJ1-5; no clear D. V was shortened by 4 bases and J by 0 bases, with 13 bases between the two germline ends. There are 15 residues in the CDR3. The germline CDR1 and CDR2 sequences are DFQATT and SNEGSKA (reference sequence).